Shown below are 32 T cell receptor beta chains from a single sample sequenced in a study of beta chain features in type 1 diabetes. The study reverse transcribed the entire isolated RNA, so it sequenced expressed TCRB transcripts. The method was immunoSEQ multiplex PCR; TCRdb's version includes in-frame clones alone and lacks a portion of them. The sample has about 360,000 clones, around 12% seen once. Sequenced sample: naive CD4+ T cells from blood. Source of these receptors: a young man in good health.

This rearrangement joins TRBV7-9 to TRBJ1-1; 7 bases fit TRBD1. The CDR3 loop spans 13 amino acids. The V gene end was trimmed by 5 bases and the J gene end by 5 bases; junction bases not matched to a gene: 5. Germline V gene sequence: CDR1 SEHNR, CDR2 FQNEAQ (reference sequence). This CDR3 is CASSPQGGTEAFF. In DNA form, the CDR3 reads TGTGCCAGCAGCCCGCAGGGGGGTACTGAAGCTTTCTTT.

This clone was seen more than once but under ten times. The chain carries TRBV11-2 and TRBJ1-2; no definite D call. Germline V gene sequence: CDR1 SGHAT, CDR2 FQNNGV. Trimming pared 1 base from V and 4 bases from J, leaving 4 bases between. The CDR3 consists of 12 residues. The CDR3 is CASSLAGYGYTF. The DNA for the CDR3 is TGTGCCAGCAGCTTAGCCGGCTATGGCTACACCTTC.

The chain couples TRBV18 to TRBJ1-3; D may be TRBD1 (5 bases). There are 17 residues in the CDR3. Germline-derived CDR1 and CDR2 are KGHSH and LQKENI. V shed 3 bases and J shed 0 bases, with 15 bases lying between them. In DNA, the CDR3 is TGTGCCAGCTCACCTCGGACACTCACCAGCTCTGGAAACACCATATATTTT. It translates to CASSPRTLTSSGNTIYF.

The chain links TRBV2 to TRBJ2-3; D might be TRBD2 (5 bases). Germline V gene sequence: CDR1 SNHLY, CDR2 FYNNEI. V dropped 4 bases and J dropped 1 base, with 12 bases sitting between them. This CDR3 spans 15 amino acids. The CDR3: CASSVLLRGTDTQYF. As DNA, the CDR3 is TGTGCCAGCAGTGTCCTTTTGCGGGGCACAGATACGCAGTATTTT.

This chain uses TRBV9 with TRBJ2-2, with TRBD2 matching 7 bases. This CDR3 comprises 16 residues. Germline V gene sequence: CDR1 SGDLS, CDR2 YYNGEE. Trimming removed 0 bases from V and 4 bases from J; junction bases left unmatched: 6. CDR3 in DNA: TGTGCCAGCAGCGTAGATCCTAGCGGCGGCACCGGGGAGCTGTTTTTT. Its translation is CASSVDPSGGTGELFF.

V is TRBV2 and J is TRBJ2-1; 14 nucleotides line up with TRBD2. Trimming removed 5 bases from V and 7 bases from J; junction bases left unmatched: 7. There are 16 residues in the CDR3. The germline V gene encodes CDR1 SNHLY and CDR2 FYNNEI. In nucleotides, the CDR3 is TGTGCCAGCAGTAACACCGGGACTAGCGGGGGTAATGAGCAGTTCTTC. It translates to CASSNTGTSGGNEQFF.

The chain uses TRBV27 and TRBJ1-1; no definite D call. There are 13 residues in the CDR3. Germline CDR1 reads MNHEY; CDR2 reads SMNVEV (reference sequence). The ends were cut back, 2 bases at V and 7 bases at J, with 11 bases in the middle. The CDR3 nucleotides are TGTGCCAGCAGTTTACGCCGCAGGAATGAAGCTTTCTTT. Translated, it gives CASSLRRRNEAFF.

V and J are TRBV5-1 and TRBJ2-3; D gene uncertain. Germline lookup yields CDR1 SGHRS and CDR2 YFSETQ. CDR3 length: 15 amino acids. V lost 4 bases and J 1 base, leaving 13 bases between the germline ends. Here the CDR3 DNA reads TGCGCCAGCAGCACGGTCCCCCGTGGCACAGATACGCAGTATTTT. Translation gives CASSTVPRGTDTQYF.

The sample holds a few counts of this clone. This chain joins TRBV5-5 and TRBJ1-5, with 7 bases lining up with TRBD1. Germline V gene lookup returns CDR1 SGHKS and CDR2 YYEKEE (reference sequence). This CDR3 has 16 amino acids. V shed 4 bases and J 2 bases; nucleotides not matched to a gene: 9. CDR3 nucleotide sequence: TGTGCCAGCAGCCCACAGGGGATCGGTCGCAATCAGCCCCAGCATTTT. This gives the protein CASSPQGIGRNQPQHF. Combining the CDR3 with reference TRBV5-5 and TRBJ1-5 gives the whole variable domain DAGVTQSPTHLIKTRGQQVTLRCSPISGHKSVSWYQQVLGQGPQFIFQYYEKEERGRGNFPDRFSARQFPNYSSELNVNALLLGDSALYLCASSPQGIGRNQPQHFGDGTRLSIL.

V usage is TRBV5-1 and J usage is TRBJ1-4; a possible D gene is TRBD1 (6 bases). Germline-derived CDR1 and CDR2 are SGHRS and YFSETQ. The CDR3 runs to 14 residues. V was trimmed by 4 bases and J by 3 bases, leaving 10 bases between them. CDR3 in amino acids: CASSQQGANEKLFF. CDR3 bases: TGCGCCAGCAGCCAACAGGGTGCTAATGAAAAACTGTTTTTT.

CDR3 nucleotides: TGTGCCAGCAGCTCACCGCCCGGGGGGATGATATACAATGAGCAGTTCTTC. It yields the protein CASSSPPGGMIYNEQFF. The chain uses TRBV7-9 and TRBJ2-1, with 7 bases aligning to TRBD2. The CDR3 runs 17 residues. V lost 4 bases to trimming and J lost 4 bases; unmatched junction nucleotides: 13. Germline V gene sequence: CDR1 SEHNR, CDR2 FQNEAQ (reference sequence).

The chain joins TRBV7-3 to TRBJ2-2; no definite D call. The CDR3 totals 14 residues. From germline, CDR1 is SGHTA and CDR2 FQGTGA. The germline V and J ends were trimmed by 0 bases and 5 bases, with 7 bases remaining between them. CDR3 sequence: CASSLTATTGELFF. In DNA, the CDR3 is TGTGCCAGCAGCTTAACCGCTACGACCGGGGAGCTGTTTTTT.

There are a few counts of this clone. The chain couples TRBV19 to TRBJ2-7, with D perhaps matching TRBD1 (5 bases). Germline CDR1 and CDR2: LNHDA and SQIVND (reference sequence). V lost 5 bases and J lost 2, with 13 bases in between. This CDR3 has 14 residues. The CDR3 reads CASSLQGNTYEQYF. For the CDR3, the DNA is TGTGCCAGTAGTCTTCAGGGTAACACCTACGAGCAGTACTTC.

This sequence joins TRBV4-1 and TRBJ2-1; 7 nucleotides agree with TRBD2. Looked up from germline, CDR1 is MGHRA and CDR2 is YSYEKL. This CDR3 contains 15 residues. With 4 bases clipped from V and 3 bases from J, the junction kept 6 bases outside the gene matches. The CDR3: CASSLQRGRYNEQFF. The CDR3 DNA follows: TGCGCCAGCAGCCTCCAGCGGGGACGCTACAATGAGCAGTTCTTC.

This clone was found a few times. The CDR3 nucleotides read TGTGCCTGGGGGGGAGGGGGACACGAGCAGTACTTC. Amino acids: CAWGGGGHEQYF. V gene TRBV30 combines with J gene TRBJ2-7; possibly TRBD2 for D (7 bases). The CDR3 totals 12 residues. The germline V gene has CDR1 GTSNPN and CDR2 SVGIG (reference sequence). V lost 5 bases, J lost 5 bases, and 13 bases lay in between.

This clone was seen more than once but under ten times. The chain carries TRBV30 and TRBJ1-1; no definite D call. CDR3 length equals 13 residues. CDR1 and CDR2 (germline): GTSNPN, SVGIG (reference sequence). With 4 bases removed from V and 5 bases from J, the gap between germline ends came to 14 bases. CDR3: CAWNGQSGTEAFF. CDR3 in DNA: TGTGCCTGGAACGGTCAGTCGGGGACTGAAGCTTTCTTT.

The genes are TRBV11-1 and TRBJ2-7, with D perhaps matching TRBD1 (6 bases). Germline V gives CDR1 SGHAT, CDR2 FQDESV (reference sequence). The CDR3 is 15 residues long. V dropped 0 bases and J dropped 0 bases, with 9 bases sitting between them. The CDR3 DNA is TGTGCCAGCAGCTTAGCGGCCAGGGGCTCCTACGAGCAGTACTTC. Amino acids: CASSLAARGSYEQYF.

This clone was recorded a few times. The CDR3 region is CASSWTGHEKLFF. The CDR3 region has the DNA TGTGCCAGCAGCTGGACAGGGCACGAAAAACTGTTTTTT. The J gene is TRBJ1-4, the V gene TRBV2, with TRBD1 identical over 8 bases. The CDR3 spans 13 residues. CDR1 is SNHLY, CDR2 FYNNEI, per germline. Losses at the gene ends were 6 bases for V and 8 bases for J; bases not matched to a gene: 5.

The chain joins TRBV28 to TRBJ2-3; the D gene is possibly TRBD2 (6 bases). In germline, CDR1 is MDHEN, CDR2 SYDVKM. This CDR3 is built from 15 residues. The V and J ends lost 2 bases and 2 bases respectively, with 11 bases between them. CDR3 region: CASSLSRGYTDTQYF. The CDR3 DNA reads TGTGCCAGCAGTTTAAGCCGGGGGTACACAGATACGCAGTATTTT.

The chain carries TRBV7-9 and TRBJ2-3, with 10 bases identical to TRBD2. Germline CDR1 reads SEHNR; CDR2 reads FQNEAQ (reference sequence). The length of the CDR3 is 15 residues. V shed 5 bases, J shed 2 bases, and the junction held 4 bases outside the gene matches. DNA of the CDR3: TGTGCCAGCAGCCCTGGGACTAGCGACACAGATACGCAGTATTTT. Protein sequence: CASSPGTSDTDTQYF.

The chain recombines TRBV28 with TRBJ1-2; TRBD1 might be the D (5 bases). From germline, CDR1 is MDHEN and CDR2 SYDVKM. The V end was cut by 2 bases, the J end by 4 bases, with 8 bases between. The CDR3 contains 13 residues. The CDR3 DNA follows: TGTGCCAGCAGTTTAGCAGGGTCCTATGGCTACACCTTC. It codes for CASSLAGSYGYTF.

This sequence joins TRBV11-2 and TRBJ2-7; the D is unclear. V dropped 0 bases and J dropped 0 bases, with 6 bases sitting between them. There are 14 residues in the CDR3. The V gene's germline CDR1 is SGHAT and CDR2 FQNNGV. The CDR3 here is CASSLDRHSYEQYF. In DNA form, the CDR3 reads TGTGCCAGCAGCTTAGACAGGCACTCCTACGAGCAGTACTTC.

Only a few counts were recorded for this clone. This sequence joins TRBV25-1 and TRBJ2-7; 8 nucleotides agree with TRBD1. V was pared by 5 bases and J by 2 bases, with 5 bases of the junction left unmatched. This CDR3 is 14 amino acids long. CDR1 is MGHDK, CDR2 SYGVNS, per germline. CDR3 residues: CASSTTRGPYEQYF. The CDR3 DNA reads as TGTGCCAGCAGTACAACCAGGGGGCCCTACGAGCAGTACTTC.

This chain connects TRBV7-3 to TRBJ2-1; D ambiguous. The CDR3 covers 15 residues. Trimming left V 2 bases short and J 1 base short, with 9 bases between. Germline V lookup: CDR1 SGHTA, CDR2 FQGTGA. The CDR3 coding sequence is TGTGCCAGCAGCTTACTCGCGGATTCCTACAATGAGCAGTTCTTC. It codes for CASSLLADSYNEQFF.

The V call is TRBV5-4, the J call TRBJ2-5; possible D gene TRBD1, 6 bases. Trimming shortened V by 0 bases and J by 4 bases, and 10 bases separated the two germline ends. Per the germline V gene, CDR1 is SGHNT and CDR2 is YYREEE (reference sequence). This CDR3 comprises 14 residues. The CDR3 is CASSLVGTPETQYF. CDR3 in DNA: TGTGCCAGCAGCTTGGTAGGGACACCAGAGACCCAGTACTTC.

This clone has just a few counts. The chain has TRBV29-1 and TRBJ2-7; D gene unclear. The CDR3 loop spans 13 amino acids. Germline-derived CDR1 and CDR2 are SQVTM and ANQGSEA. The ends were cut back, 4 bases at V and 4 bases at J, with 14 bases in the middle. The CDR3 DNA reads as TGCAGCGTTGTCGTGGTTAGCAGATACGAGCAGTACTTC. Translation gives CSVVVVSRYEQYF.

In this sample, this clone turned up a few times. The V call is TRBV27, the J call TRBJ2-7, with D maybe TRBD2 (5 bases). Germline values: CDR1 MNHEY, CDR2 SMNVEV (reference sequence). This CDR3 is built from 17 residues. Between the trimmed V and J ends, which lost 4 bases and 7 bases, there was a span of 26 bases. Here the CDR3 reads CASSSSVGLAPKGEQYF. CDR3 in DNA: TGTGCCAGCAGTTCCTCTGTCGGACTGGCCCCCAAAGGGGAGCAGTACTTC.

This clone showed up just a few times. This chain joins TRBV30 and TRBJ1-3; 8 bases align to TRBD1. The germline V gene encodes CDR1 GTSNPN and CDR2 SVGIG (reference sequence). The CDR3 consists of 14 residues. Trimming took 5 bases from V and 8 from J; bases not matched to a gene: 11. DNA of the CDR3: TGTGCCTGGGAAATGGACAGGGTTGGCCACACCATATATTTT. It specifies CAWEMDRVGHTIYF.

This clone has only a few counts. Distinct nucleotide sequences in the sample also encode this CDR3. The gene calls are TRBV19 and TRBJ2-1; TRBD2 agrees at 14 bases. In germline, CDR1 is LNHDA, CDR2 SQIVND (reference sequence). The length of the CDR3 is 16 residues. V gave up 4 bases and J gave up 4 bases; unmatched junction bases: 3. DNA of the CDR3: TGTGCCAGTAGTACACGACTAGCGGGAGGGTACAATGAGCAGTTCTTC. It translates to CASSTRLAGGYNEQFF.

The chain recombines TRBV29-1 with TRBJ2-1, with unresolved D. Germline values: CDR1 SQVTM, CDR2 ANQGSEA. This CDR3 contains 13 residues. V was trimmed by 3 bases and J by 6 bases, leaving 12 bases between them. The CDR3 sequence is CSVDPLLGNEQFF. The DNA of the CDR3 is TGCAGCGTTGATCCCCTCCTCGGCAATGAGCAGTTCTTC.

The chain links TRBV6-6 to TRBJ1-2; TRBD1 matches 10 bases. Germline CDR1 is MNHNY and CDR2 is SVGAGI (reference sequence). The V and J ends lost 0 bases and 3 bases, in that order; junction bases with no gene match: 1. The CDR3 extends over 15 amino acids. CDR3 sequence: CASSYSGTGDYGYTF. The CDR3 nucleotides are TGTGCCAGCAGTTACTCGGGGACAGGGGACTATGGCTACACCTTC.

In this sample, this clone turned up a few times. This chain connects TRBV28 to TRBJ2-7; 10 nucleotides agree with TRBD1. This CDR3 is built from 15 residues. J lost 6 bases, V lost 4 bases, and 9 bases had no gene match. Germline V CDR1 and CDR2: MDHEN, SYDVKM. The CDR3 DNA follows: TGTGCCAGCAGTTGGGGAACCGGGACAGGGGTCGAGCAGTACTTC. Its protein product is CASSWGTGTGVEQYF.